These 25 T cell receptor beta chains were all obtained from the same sample, sequenced in a study of tumor and adjacent non-tumor tissue in lung cancer (dated 2018 in TCRdb). The protocol used for the library was multiplex PCR. The instrument was an Illumina HiSeq 2500. TCRbeta libraries were constructed through three rounds of nested PCR with primers (Table S4) according to protocols modified from ARM-PCR. TCRdb itself trimmed the public reads at Q25 with fastp, ran MiXCR and retained productive beta chains. A single entry per CDR3 protein holds the most common genes and DNA from its merged rows. The sample table holds around 76,000 distinct CDR3 sequences, of which just over 75% were seen once. The ten largest clones represent under 40% of the sample. RNA was extracted from bulk unsorted tissue and checked for quality with a NanoDrop ND-1000 and an Agilent 2100. For the normal lung samples, distant non-tumor tissue was collected more than 3 cm away from the tumor edge.

The sequenced material came from distant non-tumor lung tissue. These receptors were collected from a man aged 65 to 79 with non-small cell lung cancer.

This clonotype was recorded at least ten times. CDR3 nucleotide sequence: TGTGCCAGCAGCCTGTGGAGGCAAGAGACCCAGTACTTC. This translates into CASSLWRQETQYF. The rearrangement uses TRBV5-4 and TRBJ2-5, with D maybe TRBD2 (5 bases). The germline V gene has CDR1 SGHNT and CDR2 YYREEE (reference sequence). The germline V and J ends were trimmed by 4 bases and 2 bases, with 9 bases remaining between them. The CDR3 extends over 13 amino acids.

As regards this clonotype: One end of the junction does not line up with germline, which may come from a read error. CDR3 sequence: CASSPGGVKNNGELFF. As DNA, the CDR3 is TGTGCCAGCAGCCCGGGGGGGGTGAAGAACAACGGGGAGCTGTTTTTT. This sequence joins TRBV6-5 and TRBJ2-2; 8 positions match TRBD2. There are 16 residues in the CDR3. Germline V lookup: CDR1 MNHEY, CDR2 SVGAGI.

Note on this clonotype: This may arise from a read error, as a much more abundant clone is one base away. V usage is TRBV7-9 and J usage is TRBJ1-2; maybe TRBD1 (5 bases). V shed 2 bases and J shed 7 bases, with 23 bases lying between them. CDR1 is SEHNR, CDR2 FQNEAQ, per germline (reference sequence). CDR3 size: 17 residues. DNA for the CDR3: TGTGCCAGCAGCTTATATCTTAGCGCAGGGAACGACTCTGGCTACACCTTC. This encodes CASSLYLSAGNDSGYTF.

This clonotype came up many times. This sequence joins TRBV29-1 and TRBJ2-5, with D possibly being TRBD1 (5 bases). The CDR3 extends over 13 amino acids. V lost 3 bases to trimming and J lost 5 bases, with 13 bases between them. The germline CDR1 and CDR2 sequences are SQVTM and ANQGSEA. CDR3: CSVDSGQVETQYF. The CDR3 nucleotides read TGCAGCGTTGATTCAGGGCAGGTGGAGACCCAGTACTTC.

A word on this clonotype: At one boundary the junction diverges from the germline segment, which might be a read error. This chain connects TRBV11-1 to TRBJ2-7, with TRBD1 as a possible D gene (5 bases). CDR1 and CDR2 from the germline V gene are SGHAT and FQDESV (reference sequence). This CDR3 contains 14 residues. In DNA form, the CDR3 reads TGTACCAGCAGCTCCAGGGAAACGAGCTCCGAGCAGTATTTC. It yields the protein CTSSSRETSSEQYF.

V and J are TRBV11-3 and TRBJ2-2; possible D gene TRBD1, 6 bases. CDR3 size: 16 residues. The V end was cut by 5 bases, the J end by 4 bases, with 17 bases between. The germline V gene encodes CDR1 SGHNT and CDR2 YENEEA. CDR3 DNA: TGTGCCAGCAGCCAATTGGGCAGGGGCGTCACCGGGGAGCTGTTTTTT. Translating it yields CASSQLGRGVTGELFF.

The chain links TRBV29-1 to TRBJ2-1; D ambiguous. The V end was cut by 3 bases, the J end by 5 bases, with 11 bases between. The length of the CDR3 is 13 residues. Germline CDR1 and CDR2: SQVTM and ANQGSEA. Written as DNA, the CDR3 is TGCAGCGTTGAGGTTGAATTAAACAATGAGCAGTTCTTC. Translation: CSVEVELNNEQFF.

As to this clonotype: Being one base from a much bigger clone, this may be a read error. The chain joins TRBV20-1 to TRBJ1-2, with D possibly being TRBD1 (5 bases). CDR1 DFQATT and CDR2 SNEGSKA come from the germline V gene (reference sequence). CDR3 length: 12 amino acids. CDR3 protein: CSAREDSYGSTF. CDR3 coding DNA: TGCAGTGCTAGAGAAGACAGCTATGGCTCCACCTTC.

This sequence joins TRBV29-1 and TRBJ1-2; D not certain. Germline CDR1 is SQVTM and CDR2 is ANQGSEA. Trimming removed 8 bases at V and 10 bases at J, with 32 bases between. This CDR3 is 16 amino acids long. The CDR3 loop reads CSIFPYQSSGEDDYTF. The CDR3 DNA follows: TGCAGCATATTCCCCTATCAATCCTCGGGAGAAGATGACTACACCTTC.

This clonotype came up many times. The chain combines TRBV10-2 with TRBJ2-3; D gene ambiguous. Trimming removed 2 bases at V and 2 bases at J, with 2 bases between. The germline V gene encodes CDR1 WSHSY and CDR2 SAAADI. The CDR3 has 12 amino acids. In DNA, the CDR3 is TGCGCCAGCAGTGAGAACACAGATACGCAGTATTTT. This codes for CASSENTDTQYF.

Notes on this clonotype: One end of the junction is discordant with germline, which a read error may explain. The chain recombines TRBV7-8 with TRBJ1-2, with 7 bases lining up with TRBD1. Germline V CDR1 and CDR2: SGHVS, FQNEAQ. The CDR3 is 13 residues long. CDR3 in amino acids: CTSSFTGVEGYTF. The DNA of the CDR3 is TGTACCAGCAGCTTCACAGGGGTAGAGGGCTACACCTTC. Full variable domain (missing parts from reference TRBV7-8 and TRBJ1-2): GAGVSQSPRYKVAKRGQDVALRCDPISGHVSLFWYQQALGQGPEFLTYFQNEAQLDKSGLPSDRFFAERPEGSVSTLKIQRTQQEDSAVYLCTSSFTGVEGYTFGSGTRLTVV.

With regard to this clonotype: The junction and the germline gene differ at one end; a read error may be behind it. The V and J genes are TRBV5-1 and TRBJ1-2; no clear D gene. The CDR3 is 14 residues long. Germline V gene data show CDR1 as SGHRS and CDR2 as YFSETQ. The CDR3 sequence: CAISLARFSDGYTF. For the CDR3, the DNA is TGCGCCATCAGCTTGGCAAGGTTCTCCGATGGTTACACCTTC.

The chain is built from TRBV29-1 and TRBJ2-2; 7 bases fit TRBD2. J gave up 5 bases and V 0 bases, and 3 bases lay outside the gene matches. Germline CDR1 and CDR2: SQVTM and ANQGSEA. The CDR3 contains 14 residues. Written as DNA, the CDR3 is TGCAGCGTTGAAGAAGGCGGGGGAACCGGGGAGCTGTTTTTT. Protein: CSVEEGGGTGELFF.

About this clonotype itself: The germline gene is not matched at one end of the junction; a read error may be the cause. The chain combines TRBV6-1 with TRBJ1-6; TRBD1 is a possible D gene (5 bases). This CDR3 is built from 15 residues. Germline loops: CDR1 MNHNS, CDR2 SASEGT. CDR3 amino acids: CASTEGGVDSSLLHF. The DNA of the CDR3 is TGTGCCAGCACTGAAGGAGGGGTTGACAGTTCACTCCTCCACTTT.

This clonotype was found a few times. Because the CDR3 is missing its conserved closing phenylalanine or tryptophan, this is likely a read error. It is unclear where the CDR3 begins or ends on the DNA, so no DNA is shown, and the CDR3 is as TCRdb lists it. The chain recombines TRBV11-3 with TRBJ2-1; TRBD1, the D gene given by the table, was not confirmed from the DNA. The CDR3 region is 16 residues in length, termini included. Per the germline V gene, CDR1 is SGHNT and CDR2 is YENEEA. The CDR3 spells CARRLDKKGGRGEKLL.

Details on this clonotype: A read error is possible here, since a much larger clone lies one base away. V and J are TRBV5-4 and TRBJ2-1, with 9 bases aligning to TRBD2. Germline CDR1 is SGHNT and CDR2 is YYREEE (reference sequence). J was trimmed by 4 bases and V by 2 bases; bases with no gene match: 10. CDR3 length equals 17 residues. CDR3 residues: CASSLKAWTSAYNEQFF. The CDR3 bases are TGTGCCAGCAGCTTAAAGGCGTGGACTAGCGCTTACAATGAGCAGTTCTTC.

The DNA for the CDR3 is TGTGCCAGGAGGTTACGGGCAAATATGGGCGGATCACCCCTCCACTTT. Amino acids: CARRLRANMGGSPLHF. The chain employs TRBV28 and TRBJ1-6; no firm D call. Germline assignment: CDR1 MDHEN and CDR2 SYDVKM. The ends were cut back, 9 bases at V and 10 bases at J, with 25 bases in the middle. The CDR3 spans 16 residues.

A note on this clonotype: A read error may produce the germline difference seen at one junction end. The chain couples TRBV29-1 to TRBJ2-2; 9 positions agree with TRBD2. Germline V gene lookup returns CDR1 SQVTM and CDR2 ANQGSEA. The CDR3 is 14 residues long. Here the CDR3 DNA reads TGCAGCGCATTAGGGACTAGCTTGACCGGGGTGCTGTTTTTT. It yields the protein CSALGTSLTGVLFF.

The chain joins TRBV20-1 to TRBJ2-3; D is ambiguous. Trimming left V 6 bases short and J 15 bases short, with 19 bases between. Germline assignment: CDR1 DFQATT and CDR2 SNEGSKA (reference sequence). There are 11 residues in the CDR3. CDR3 DNA sequence: TGCAGTGCCCTGCTCTCGGATACGCGATATTTT. Encoded protein: CSALLSDTRYF.

Points on this clonotype: At one of its ends the junction is not consistent with the germline gene, which may arise from a read error. The V call is TRBV11-2, the J call TRBJ2-1; 10 bases are shared with TRBD1. This CDR3 is built from 16 residues. Germline V lookup: CDR1 SGHAT, CDR2 FQNNGV. The CDR3 DNA follows: TGTGCCAGCAGCTCGGTTGGGACAGGGGTTATCAATGAGCAATTCTTC. Translating it yields CASSSVGTGVINEQFF. Together with reference TRBV11-2 and TRBJ2-1, the CDR3 gives the full variable domain: EAGVAQSPRYKIIEKRQSVAFWCNPISGHATLYWYQQILGQGPKLLIQFQNNGVVDDSQLPKDRFSAERLKGVDSTLKIQPAKLEDSAVYLCASSSVGTGVINEQFFGPGTRLTVL.

This clonotype was recorded only once. The missing conserved phenylalanine or tryptophan at the end of this CDR3 makes a read error likely. The rearrangement uses TRBV29-1 and TRBJ2-7, with a tentative D call TRBD2 (5 bases). Germline V lookup: CDR1 SQVTM, CDR2 ANQGSEA. The V and J ends lost 4 bases and 3 bases respectively, with 10 bases between them. There are 12 residues in the CDR3. The CDR3 DNA is TGCAGCGTTGGTTCTAGCCTCTACGAGCAGTACCTC. Protein product: CSVGSSLYEQYL.

In regard to this clonotype: The junction does not match germline at one end; this may be a read error. The chain links TRBV6-4 to TRBJ2-1, with 8 bases aligning to TRBD2. From germline, CDR1 is MRHNA and CDR2 SNTAGT. CDR3 length: 15 amino acids. The CDR3 DNA reads as TGTAGCAGCAGTCGGATAGCGGGACTATACAATGAGCAATTCTTC. Translating it yields CSSSRIAGLYNEQFF.

The count of this clonotype is one. The CDR3 carries no conserved terminal phenylalanine or tryptophan, so it likely arises from a read error. The DNA is omitted, as the CDR3 cannot be located on it reliably, and the CDR3 follows TCRdb's listing. The rearrangement uses TRBV12-3 or TRBV12-4 and TRBJ1-5; the table's D call, TRBD1, was not checked against the DNA. The CDR3 is 15 residues long, ends included. The CDR3: CASSLGGGGNQPQNL.

Concerning this clonotype: Since the CDR3 does not end with the conserved phenylalanine or tryptophan, this likely comes from a read error. The chain employs TRBV11-2 and TRBJ2-1, with a weak D call TRBD2 (6 bases). Germline V CDR1 and CDR2: SGHAT, FQNNGV. The CDR3 covers 14 residues. Between the trimmed V and J ends, which lost 1 base and 7 bases, there was a span of 11 bases. The CDR3 is CASSLAGVRNEQFL. The CDR3 bases are TGTGCCAGCAGCTTAGCGGGGGTGCGGAATGAGCAGTTCTTA.

The rearrangement joins TRBV7-8 to TRBJ2-7, with 8 bases matching TRBD1. CDR1 and CDR2 from the germline V gene are SGHVS and FQNEAQ. V lost 5 bases and J lost 2; bases outside the gene matches: 8. The CDR3 consists of 15 residues. DNA for the CDR3: TGTGCCAGCAGCCCCGAAGGGACAGGAGCCTACGAGCAGTACTTC. This codes for CASSPEGTGAYEQYF.